The entry below gives a single T cell receptor (beta chain) sequence along with its context. As yet, its antigen is unknown. Trimming removed 9 bases at V and 6 bases at J, with 11 bases between. Per the germline V gene, CDR1 is MNHEY and CDR2 is SVGAGI. The CDR3 contains 11 residues. Regarding time point: baseline, week 1 (first vaccination visit). This sample's treatment: pre-vaccination baseline after standard-of-care therapy. This entry is derived from a study of a mutant IDH1 vaccine in newly diagnosed glioma. Study context: Treated patients comprised around 60% males and about 40% females, mean age about 43 years. Receipt of radiotherapy, temozolomide, or both preceded the study, and most received both. Study-wide results and limits: Shifts in the top peripheral T cell clonotypes seemed unrelated to pseudoprogression.

The repertoire was sequenced with immunoSEQ multiplex PCR; TCRdb's copy has only in-frame clones and lacks some. The data show tens of thousands of clones, roughly 92% seen once. The rearrangement joins TRBV6-5 to TRBJ1-1; tentative D call: TRBD1 (5 bases). Source: PBMCs, taken from a glioma patient treated with radiotherapy, temozolomide or both. This TCR derives from a man between 18 and 29 years old with glioma. In DNA, the CDR3 is TGTGCCAGTAACCAGGGTGCTGAAGCTTTCTTT. This sequence encodes CASNQGAEAFF.